The TCR beta chain described here comes from a study of shared clonotypes between healthy human individuals. The wider study: CD4 naive and CD4 memory each took three plates per donor, while CD8 naive took two and CD8 memory one.

The CDR3 totals 15 residues. The V gene's germline CDR1 is SGHDT and CDR2 YYEEEE. After removal of 4 bases from V and 5 bases from J, the junction contained 9 bases not matched to a gene. Division of CD4+ cells produced a CD45RA+ naive subset and a CD45RA-negative memory subset. TCRdb's table, derived via immunoSEQ multiplex PCR, lists solely in-frame clones and lacks some. The sample has approximately 2.1 million clones, more than 85% seen once. The chain couples TRBV5-6 to TRBJ1-2, with 9 bases aligning to TRBD1. Sample: naive CD4+ T cells from PBMCs. The subset is: CD45RA+ positively selected. The sequence derives from a man aged 18 to 30 in good health. Some clones in this sample may be carry-over from other donors' samples. CDR3 in amino acids: CASSMGGQGGYGYTF. In DNA, the CDR3 is TGTGCCAGCAGCATGGGGGGACAGGGCGGGTATGGCTACACCTTC. Full variable domain (remainder filled in from reference TRBV5-6 and TRBJ1-2): DAGVTQSPTHLIKTRGQQVTLRCSPKSGHDTVSWYQQALGQGPQFIFQYYEEEERQRGNFPDRFSGHQFPNYSSELNVNALLLGDSALYLCASSMGGQGGYGYTFGSGTRLTVV.